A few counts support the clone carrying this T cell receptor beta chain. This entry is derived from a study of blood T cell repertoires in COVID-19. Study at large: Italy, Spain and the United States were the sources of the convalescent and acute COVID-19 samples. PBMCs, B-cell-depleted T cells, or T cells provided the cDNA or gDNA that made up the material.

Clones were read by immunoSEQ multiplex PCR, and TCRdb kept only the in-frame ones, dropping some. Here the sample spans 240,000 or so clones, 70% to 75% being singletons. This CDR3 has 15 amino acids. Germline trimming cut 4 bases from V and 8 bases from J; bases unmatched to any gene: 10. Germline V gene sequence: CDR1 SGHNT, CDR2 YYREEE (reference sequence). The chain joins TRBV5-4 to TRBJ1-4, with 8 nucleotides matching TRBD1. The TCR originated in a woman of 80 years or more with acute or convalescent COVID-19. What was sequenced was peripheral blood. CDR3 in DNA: TGTGCCAGCAGCGGAGGACAGGGTGGGGAGGAAAAACTGTTTTTT. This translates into CASSGGQGGEEKLFF.